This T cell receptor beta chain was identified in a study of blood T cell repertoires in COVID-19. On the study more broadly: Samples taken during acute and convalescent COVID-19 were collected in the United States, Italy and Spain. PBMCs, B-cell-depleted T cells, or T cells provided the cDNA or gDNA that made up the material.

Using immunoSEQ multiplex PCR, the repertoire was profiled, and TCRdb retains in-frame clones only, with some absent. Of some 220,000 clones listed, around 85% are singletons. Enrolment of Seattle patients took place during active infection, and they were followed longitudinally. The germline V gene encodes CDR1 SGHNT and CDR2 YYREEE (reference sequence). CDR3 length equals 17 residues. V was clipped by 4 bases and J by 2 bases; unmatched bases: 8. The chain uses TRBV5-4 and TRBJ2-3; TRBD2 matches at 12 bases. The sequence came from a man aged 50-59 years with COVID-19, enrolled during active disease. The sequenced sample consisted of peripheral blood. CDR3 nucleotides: TGTGCCAGCAGCGCCCGACTAGCGGGGGCGATCACAGATACGCAGTATTTT. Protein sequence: CASSARLAGAITDTQYF.